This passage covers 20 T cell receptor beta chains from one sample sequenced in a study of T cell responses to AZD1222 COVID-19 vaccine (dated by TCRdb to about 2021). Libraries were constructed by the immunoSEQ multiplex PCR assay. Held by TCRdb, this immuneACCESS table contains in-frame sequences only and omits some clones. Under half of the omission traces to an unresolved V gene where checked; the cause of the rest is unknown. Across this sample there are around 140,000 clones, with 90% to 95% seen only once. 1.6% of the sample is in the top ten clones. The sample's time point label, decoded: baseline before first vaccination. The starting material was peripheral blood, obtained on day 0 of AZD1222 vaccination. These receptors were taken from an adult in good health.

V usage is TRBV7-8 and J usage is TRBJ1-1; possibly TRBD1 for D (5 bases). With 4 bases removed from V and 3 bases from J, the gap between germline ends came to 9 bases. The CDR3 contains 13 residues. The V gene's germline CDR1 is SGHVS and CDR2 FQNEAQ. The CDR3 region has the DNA TGTGCCAGCAGCTCGGGGGGGTACACTGAAGCTTTCTTT. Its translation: CASSSGGYTEAFF.

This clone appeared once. CDR3: CASSPGQDHSGNTIYF. The CDR3 DNA reads as TGTGCCAGCAGCCCGGGACAGGATCATTCTGGAAACACCATATATTTT. This chain uses TRBV9 with TRBJ1-3, with TRBD1 matching over 8 bases. The junction had 7 bases not matched to a gene; V was cut back by 4 bases and J by 1 base. This CDR3 is built from 16 residues. Germline CDR1 is SGDLS and CDR2 is YYNGEE.

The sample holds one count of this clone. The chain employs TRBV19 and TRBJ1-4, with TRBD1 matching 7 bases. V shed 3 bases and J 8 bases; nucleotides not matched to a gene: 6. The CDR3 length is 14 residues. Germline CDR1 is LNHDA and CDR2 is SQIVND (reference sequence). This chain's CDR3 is CASSISGGREKLFF. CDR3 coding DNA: TGTGCCAGTAGTATTTCAGGGGGACGCGAAAAACTGTTTTTT.

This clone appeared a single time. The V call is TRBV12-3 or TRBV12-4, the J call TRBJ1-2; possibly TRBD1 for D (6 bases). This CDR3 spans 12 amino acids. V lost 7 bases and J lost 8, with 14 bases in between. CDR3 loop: CASTLGGRGYTF. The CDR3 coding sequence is TGTGCCAGCACCCTAGGGGGTCGGGGCTACACCTTC.

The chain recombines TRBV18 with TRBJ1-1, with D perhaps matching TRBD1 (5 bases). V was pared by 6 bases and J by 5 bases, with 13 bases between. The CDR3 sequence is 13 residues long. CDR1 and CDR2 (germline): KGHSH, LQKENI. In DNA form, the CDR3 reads TGTGCCAGCTCCCCTATCCGGGGGACTGAAGCTTTCTTT. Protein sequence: CASSPIRGTEAFF.

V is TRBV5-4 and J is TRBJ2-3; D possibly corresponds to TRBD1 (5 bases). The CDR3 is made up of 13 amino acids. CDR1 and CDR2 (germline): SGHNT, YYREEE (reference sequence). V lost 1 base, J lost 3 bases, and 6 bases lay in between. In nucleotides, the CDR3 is TGTGCCAGCAGCTTGAAGGGGACAGATACGCAGTATTTT. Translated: CASSLKGTDTQYF.

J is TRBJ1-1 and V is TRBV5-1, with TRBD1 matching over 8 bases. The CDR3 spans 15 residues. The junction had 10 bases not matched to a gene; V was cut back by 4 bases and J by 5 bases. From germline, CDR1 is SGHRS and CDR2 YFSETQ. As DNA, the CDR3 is TGCGCCAGCAGCCTACCCACAGGGGGGGTTACTGAAGCTTTCTTT. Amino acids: CASSLPTGGVTEAFF.

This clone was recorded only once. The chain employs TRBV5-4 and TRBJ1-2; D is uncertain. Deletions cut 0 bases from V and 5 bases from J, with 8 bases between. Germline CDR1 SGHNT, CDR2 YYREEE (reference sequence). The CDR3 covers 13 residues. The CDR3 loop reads CASSLVGGYGYTF. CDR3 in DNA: TGTGCCAGCAGCTTGGTTGGCGGATATGGCTACACCTTC.

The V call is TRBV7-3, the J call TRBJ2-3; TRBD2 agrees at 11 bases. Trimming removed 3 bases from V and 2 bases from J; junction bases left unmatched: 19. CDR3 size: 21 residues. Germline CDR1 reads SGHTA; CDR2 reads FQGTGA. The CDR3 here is CASSFVAGGPGETGYTDTQYF. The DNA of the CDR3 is TGTGCCAGCAGCTTCGTAGCGGGGGGGCCCGGTGAGACGGGATACACAGATACGCAGTATTTT.

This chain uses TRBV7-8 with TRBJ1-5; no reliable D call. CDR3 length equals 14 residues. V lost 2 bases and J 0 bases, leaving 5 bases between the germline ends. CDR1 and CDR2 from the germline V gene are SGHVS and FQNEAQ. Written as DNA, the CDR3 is TGTGCCAGCAGCTTAACTGGTAGCAATCAGCCCCAGCATTTT. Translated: CASSLTGSNQPQHF.

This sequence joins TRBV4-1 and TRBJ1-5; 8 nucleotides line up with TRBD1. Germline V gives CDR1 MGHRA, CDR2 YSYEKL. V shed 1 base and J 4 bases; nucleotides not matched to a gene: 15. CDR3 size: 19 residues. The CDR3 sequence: CASSQVGGQVYPPNQPQHF. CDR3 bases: TGCGCCAGCAGCCAAGTAGGGGGACAGGTATACCCACCGAATCAGCCCCAGCATTTT.

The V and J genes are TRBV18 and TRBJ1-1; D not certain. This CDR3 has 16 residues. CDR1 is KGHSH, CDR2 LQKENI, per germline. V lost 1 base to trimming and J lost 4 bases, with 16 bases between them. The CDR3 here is CASSPLLEFLGTEAFF. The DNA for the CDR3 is TGTGCCAGCTCACCACTCCTCGAGTTCTTAGGCACTGAAGCTTTCTTT.

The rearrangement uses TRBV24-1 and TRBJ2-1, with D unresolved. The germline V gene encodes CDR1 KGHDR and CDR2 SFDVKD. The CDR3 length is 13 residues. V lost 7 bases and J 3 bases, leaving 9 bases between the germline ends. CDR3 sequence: CATSEELYNEQFF. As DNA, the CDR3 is TGTGCCACCAGCGAGGAACTCTACAATGAGCAGTTCTTC.

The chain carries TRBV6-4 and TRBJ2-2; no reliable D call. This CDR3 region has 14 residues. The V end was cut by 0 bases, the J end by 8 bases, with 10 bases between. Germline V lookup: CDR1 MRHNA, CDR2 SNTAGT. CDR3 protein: CASSDSLEQGELFF. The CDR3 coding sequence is TGTGCCAGCAGTGACTCTTTGGAGCAGGGGGAGCTGTTTTTT.

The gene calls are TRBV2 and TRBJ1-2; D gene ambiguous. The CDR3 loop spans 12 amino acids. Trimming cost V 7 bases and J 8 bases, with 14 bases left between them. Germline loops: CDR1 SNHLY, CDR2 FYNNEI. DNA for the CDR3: TGTGCCAGCACTCAAGGAGTATTCGGCTACACCTTC. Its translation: CASTQGVFGYTF.

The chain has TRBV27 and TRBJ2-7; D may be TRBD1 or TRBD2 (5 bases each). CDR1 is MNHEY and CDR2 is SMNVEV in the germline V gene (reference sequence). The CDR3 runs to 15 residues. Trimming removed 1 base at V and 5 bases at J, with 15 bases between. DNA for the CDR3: TGTGCCAGCAGTTTATTATTAGGGGTGGAGGACGAGCAGTACTTC. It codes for CASSLLLGVEDEQYF.

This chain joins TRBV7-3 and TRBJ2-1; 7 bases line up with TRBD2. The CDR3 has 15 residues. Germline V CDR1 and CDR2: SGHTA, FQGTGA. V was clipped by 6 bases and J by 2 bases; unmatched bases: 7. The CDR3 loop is CASSFSGATYNEQFF. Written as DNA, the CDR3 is TGTGCCAGCAGTTTCAGCGGGGCTACCTACAATGAGCAGTTCTTC.

The CDR3 sequence: CASAEQGVGTEAFF. The CDR3 DNA sequence: TGTGCCAGCGCGGAACAGGGGGTGGGGACTGAAGCTTTCTTT. The V and J genes are TRBV9 and TRBJ1-1, with 8 bases fitting TRBD1. CDR3 length: 14 residues. J gave up 5 bases and V 7 bases, and 10 bases lay outside the gene matches. CDR1 is SGDLS and CDR2 is YYNGEE in the germline V gene.

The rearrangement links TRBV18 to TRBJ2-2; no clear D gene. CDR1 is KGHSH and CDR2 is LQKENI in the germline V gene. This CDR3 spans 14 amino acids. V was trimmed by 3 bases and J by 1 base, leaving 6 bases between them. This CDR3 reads CASSPGRNTGELFF. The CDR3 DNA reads TGTGCCAGCTCACCCGGACGGAACACCGGGGAGCTGTTTTTT.

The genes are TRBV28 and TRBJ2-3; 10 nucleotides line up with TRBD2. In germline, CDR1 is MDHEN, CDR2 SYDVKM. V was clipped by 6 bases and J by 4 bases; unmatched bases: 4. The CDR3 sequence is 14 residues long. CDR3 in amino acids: CASSSAGGSDTQYF. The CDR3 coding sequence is TGTGCCAGCAGCTCAGCGGGAGGGTCAGATACGCAGTATTTT.